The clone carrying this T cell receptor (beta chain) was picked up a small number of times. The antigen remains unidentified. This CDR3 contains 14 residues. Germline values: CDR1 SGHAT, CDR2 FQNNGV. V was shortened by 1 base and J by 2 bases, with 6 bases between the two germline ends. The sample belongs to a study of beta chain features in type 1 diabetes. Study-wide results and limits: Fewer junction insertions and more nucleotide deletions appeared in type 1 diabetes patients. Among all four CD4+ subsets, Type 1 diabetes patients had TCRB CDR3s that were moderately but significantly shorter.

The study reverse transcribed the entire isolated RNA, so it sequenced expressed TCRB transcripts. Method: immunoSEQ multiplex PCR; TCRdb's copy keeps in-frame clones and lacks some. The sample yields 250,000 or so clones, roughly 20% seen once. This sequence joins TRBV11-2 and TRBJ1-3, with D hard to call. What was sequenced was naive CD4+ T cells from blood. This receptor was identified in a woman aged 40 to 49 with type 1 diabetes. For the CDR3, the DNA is TGTGCCAGCAGCTTAGGCAGGACTGGAAACACCATATATTTT. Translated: CASSLGRTGNTIYF.